Listed below are T cell receptor beta chains from one sample, sequenced in a study of long-term antiretroviral therapy in people with HIV. Profiled with immunoSEQ multiplex PCR; TCRdb holds only in-frame clones, not every one. Here the sample spans 19,000 or so clones, about 81% being singletons. The sample was unsorted PBMCs, taken 0.9 years after starting antiretroviral therapy. The receptors here all came from a man aged 18 to 30 with HIV. The CDR3 runs from the conserved cysteine through the conserved F or W. D genes are given only for firm matches. Only part of the rows carry a size: once, few, many, or a class if the clone is expanded.

NA	TRBJ1-6	NA	TRBV6-1	CASSEGITNSPLHF	TGTGCCAGCAGTGAAGGGATAACTAATTCACCCCTCCACTTT
NA	TRBJ1-2	NA	TRBV5-8	CASSLVGWGNYGYTF	TGTGCCAGCAGCTTGGTTGGATGGGGAAACTATGGCTACACCTTC
few	TRBJ1-2	NA	TRBV7-9	CASSLGSIAGYGYTF	TGTGCCAGCAGCTTAGGGTCTATAGCTGGCTATGGCTACACCTTC
NA	TRBJ2-5	NA	TRBV7-9	CASSFELQETQYF	TGTGCCAGCAGCTTTGAACTCCAAGAGACCCAGTACTTC
NA	TRBJ2-5	TRBD2	TRBV9	CASSVEYRGGAQYF	TGTGCCAGCAGCGTAGAGTATCGGGGGGGGGCCCAGTACTTC
NA	TRBJ2-5	NA	TRBV18	CASSRALQETQYF	TGTGCCAGCTCCAGGGCCCTCCAAGAGACCCAGTACTTC
NA	TRBJ2-3	NA	TRBV11-2	CASSFPDTQYF	TGTGCCAGCAGCTTTCCAGATACGCAGTATTTT
NA	TRBJ1-4	NA	TRBV4-1	CASSQDTGPGSKKLFF	TGCGCCAGCAGCCAAGACACGGGGCCAGGTAGCAAAAAACTGTTTTTT
few	TRBJ2-6	NA	TRBV19	CASSIVGASGANVLTF	TGTGCCAGTAGTATAGTAGGGGCGTCTGGGGCCAACGTCCTGACTTTC
NA	TRBJ1-6	NA	TRBV6-5	CASSYSSYNSPLHF	TGTGCCAGCAGTTACAGCTCCTATAATTCACCCCTCCACTTT
NA	TRBJ1-1	NA	TRBV19	CASSWGAEAFF	TGTGCCAGTAGTTGGGGGGCTGAAGCTTTCTTT
NA	TRBJ2-7	NA	TRBV25-1	CASSDFGGGDSYEQYF	TGTGCCAGCAGTGACTTCGGTGGCGGTGACTCCTACGAGCAGTACTTC
NA	TRBJ2-5	NA	TRBV19	CASSITQETQYF	TGTGCCAGTAGTATTACTCAAGAGACCCAGTACTTC
NA	TRBJ1-6	TRBD1	TRBV9	CASSVGTGVTSSYNSPLHF	TGTGCCAGCAGCGTAGGGACAGGGGTCACAAGCTCCTATAATTCACCCCTCCACTTT
NA	TRBJ2-3	TRBD2	TRBV2	CASSETSGGPDTQYF	TGTGCCAGCAGTGAGACTAGCGGGGGCCCAGATACGCAGTATTTT
NA	TRBJ2-1	NA	TRBV4-1	CASRFGHEQFF	TGCGCCAGCAGGTTTGGGCATGAGCAGTTCTTC
NA	TRBJ2-5	NA	TRBV5-4	CASSLGGGERGETQYF	TGTGCCAGCAGCTTGGGTGGTGGGGAGAGGGGCGAGACCCAGTACTTC
NA	TRBJ1-6	NA	TRBV14	CASSQFSAGISPLHF	TGTGCCAGCAGCCAATTTTCGGCAGGAATTTCACCCCTCCACTTT